Listed below are T cell receptor beta chains from one sample, sequenced in a study of shared clonotypes between healthy human individuals. Method: immunoSEQ multiplex PCR; TCRdb's copy keeps in-frame clones and lacks some. The data contain over a million clones, approximately 97% of them seen just once; the ten biggest clones take up about 1%. The sample taken for sequencing was naive CD4+ T cells sorted from blood. These receptor sequences come from a young man in good health. Each CDR3 is given with its conserved first and last residue. D genes are given only for firm matches. Not every row has a clone size; where given, it reads once, few, many or a size class.

V gene: TRBV27
D gene: NA
clone size: NA
J gene: TRBJ1-4
CDR3 DNA: TGTGCCAGCAAGACATACAGTGCAACTAATGAAAAACTGTTTTTT
CDR3 protein: CASKTYSATNEKLFF

V gene: TRBV7-9
D gene: TRBD1
clone size: NA
J gene: TRBJ2-5
CDR3 DNA: TGTGCCAGCAGCTTAGGTACAGGGGGGGAGACCCAGTACTTC
CDR3 protein: CASSLGTGGETQYF

V gene: TRBV18
D gene: TRBD1
clone size: NA
J gene: TRBJ1-5
CDR3 DNA: TGTGCCAGCTCACGACAGGGGGCATGGAATCAGCCCCAGCATTTT
CDR3 protein: CASSRQGAWNQPQHF

V gene: TRBV29-1
D gene: TRBD1
clone size: few
J gene: TRBJ1-2
CDR3 DNA: TGCAGCGCTGTGCAGGGGGTCGGCTACACCTTC
CDR3 protein: CSAVQGVGYTF

V gene: TRBV18
D gene: NA
clone size: NA
J gene: TRBJ2-2
CDR3 DNA: TGTGCCAGCTCACCGATGGCAGCGGGCGAAACCGGGGAGCTGTTTTTT
CDR3 protein: CASSPMAAGETGELFF

V gene: TRBV29-1
D gene: NA
clone size: once
J gene: TRBJ2-1
CDR3 DNA: TGCAGCGTTGAGCCGGGCCAACCATTAAGGGAGCAGTTCTTC
CDR3 protein: CSVEPGQPLREQFF

V gene: TRBV19
D gene: NA
clone size: NA
J gene: TRBJ2-6
CDR3 DNA: TGTGCCAGTAGTATGCCCTTGGGGGCCAACGTCCTGACTTTC
CDR3 protein: CASSMPLGANVLTF

V gene: TRBV13
D gene: NA
clone size: NA
J gene: TRBJ1-2
CDR3 DNA: TGTGCCAGCAGCTTAGTAACAGGCACCGACTATGGCTACACCTTC
CDR3 protein: CASSLVTGTDYGYTF

V gene: TRBV7-3
D gene: NA
clone size: NA
J gene: TRBJ2-1
CDR3 DNA: TGTGCCAGCAGCCCGGGGTGGTTAGGGGAAAAGGTCAATCAGCAGTTCTTC
CDR3 protein: CASSPGWLGEKVNQQFF

V gene: TRBV7-9
D gene: NA
clone size: NA
J gene: TRBJ2-3
CDR3 DNA: TGTGCCAGCAGCTCATTAGTACCAGATACGCAGTATTTT
CDR3 protein: CASSSLVPDTQYF

V gene: TRBV25-1
D gene: TRBD1
clone size: NA
J gene: TRBJ2-1
CDR3 DNA: TGTGCCAGCAGCGAGGCCAGGGGGAGCTCCTACAATGAGCAGTTCTTC
CDR3 protein: CASSEARGSSYNEQFF

V gene: TRBV14
D gene: TRBD1
clone size: NA
J gene: TRBJ2-7
CDR3 DNA: TGTGCCAGCAGCCAACCCAGGGGGTACGAGCAGTACTTC
CDR3 protein: CASSQPRGYEQYF

V gene: TRBV11-2
D gene: NA
clone size: NA
J gene: TRBJ1-1
CDR3 DNA: TGTGCCAGCAGCGGCGGGGTCCCCCTCGACACTGAAGCTTTCTTT
CDR3 protein: CASSGGVPLDTEAFF

V gene: TRBV2
D gene: NA
clone size: NA
J gene: TRBJ2-7
CDR3 DNA: TGTGCCAGCAGTGTTGGGACGTTGCAGGGCACTTCCTACGAGCAGTACTTC
CDR3 protein: CASSVGTLQGTSYEQYF

V gene: TRBV7-9
D gene: NA
clone size: NA
J gene: TRBJ1-2
CDR3 DNA: TGTGCCAGCAGCTCACTCCCCCAGGGAGGCGATGGCTACACCTTC
CDR3 protein: CASSSLPQGGDGYTF

V gene: TRBV2
D gene: TRBD1
clone size: few
J gene: TRBJ1-5
CDR3 DNA: TGTGCCGGCGGCAGGGGGGAGAGGCCCCAGCATTTT
CDR3 protein: CAGGRGERPQHF

V gene: TRBV6-1
D gene: NA
clone size: NA
J gene: TRBJ2-3
CDR3 DNA: TGTGCCAGCAGTGCAGAGACGGGTGCGCAGTATTTT
CDR3 protein: CASSAETGAQYF

V gene: TRBV28
D gene: NA
clone size: NA
J gene: TRBJ1-3
CDR3 DNA: TGTGCCAGCAGTGGCGGGACAATCTCTTTAGCGTACACCATATATTTT
CDR3 protein: CASSGGTISLAYTIYF

V gene: TRBV28
D gene: TRBD1
clone size: NA
J gene: TRBJ2-1
CDR3 DNA: TGTGCCAGCAGTTTGACAGGGACCCTCGCCAATGAGCAGTTCTTC
CDR3 protein: CASSLTGTLANEQFF

V gene: TRBV28
D gene: NA
clone size: NA
J gene: TRBJ1-2
CDR3 DNA: TGTGCCAGCGGCTATGGCTACACCTTC
CDR3 protein: CASGYGYTF

V gene: TRBV6-5
D gene: NA
clone size: NA
J gene: TRBJ1-1
CDR3 DNA: TGTGCCAGCAGTTACCTACAGTACACTGAAGCTTTCTTT
CDR3 protein: CASSYLQYTEAFF

V gene: TRBV5-4
D gene: TRBD2
clone size: NA
J gene: TRBJ2-3
CDR3 DNA: TGTGCCAGCAGCAAGCGGGGACCTAGCACAGATACGCAGTATTTT
CDR3 protein: CASSKRGPSTDTQYF

V gene: TRBV5-4
D gene: NA
clone size: NA
J gene: TRBJ2-1
CDR3 DNA: TGTGCCAGCAGCTTGGACAACCATGAGCAGTTCTTC
CDR3 protein: CASSLDNHEQFF

V gene: TRBV5-5
D gene: NA
clone size: NA
J gene: TRBJ2-7
CDR3 DNA: TGTGCCAGCAGCTTGGACCAGGGGCTATACGAGCAGTACTTC
CDR3 protein: CASSLDQGLYEQYF

V gene: TRBV9
D gene: NA
clone size: NA
J gene: TRBJ1-1
CDR3 DNA: TGTGCCAGCAGCGTAGAGAACAGGAACACTGAAGCTTTCTTT
CDR3 protein: CASSVENRNTEAFF

V gene: TRBV5-6
D gene: TRBD1
clone size: NA
J gene: TRBJ1-1
CDR3 DNA: TGTGCCAGCAGCTTTCTGACAGGGGGAAGGACTGAAGCTTTCTTT
CDR3 protein: CASSFLTGGRTEAFF

V gene: TRBV5-1
D gene: NA
clone size: NA
J gene: TRBJ2-2
CDR3 DNA: TGCGCCAGCAGCGCAGACATTACCGGGGAGCTGTTTTTT
CDR3 protein: CASSADITGELFF

V gene: TRBV7-9
D gene: NA
clone size: NA
J gene: TRBJ2-2
CDR3 DNA: TGTGCCAGCAGCTTAATCAGGAGGAACACCGGGGAGCTGTTTTTT
CDR3 protein: CASSLIRRNTGELFF

V gene: TRBV2
D gene: NA
clone size: NA
J gene: TRBJ1-2
CDR3 DNA: TGTGCCAGCGGTGTGAGGACCATCTATGGCTACACCTTC
CDR3 protein: CASGVRTIYGYTF

V gene: TRBV11-2
D gene: NA
clone size: NA
J gene: TRBJ2-1
CDR3 DNA: TGTGCCAGCAGCTTAGGCGGAACTTCCTACAATGAGCAGTTCTTC
CDR3 protein: CASSLGGTSYNEQFF

V gene: TRBV18
D gene: TRBD2
clone size: once
J gene: TRBJ2-7
CDR3 DNA: TGTGCCAGCTCACCCCCTTGGGGACAGACAAGGACTAGCGGGAGTCACGAGCAGTACTTC
CDR3 protein: CASSPPWGQTRTSGSHEQYF

V gene: TRBV2
D gene: NA
clone size: NA
J gene: TRBJ2-7
CDR3 DNA: TGTGCCAGCAGTGGCGGGACACACGAGCAGTACTTC
CDR3 protein: CASSGGTHEQYF

V gene: TRBV28
D gene: TRBD1
clone size: NA
J gene: TRBJ1-5
CDR3 DNA: TGTGCCAGCTTTTCCTGGGACAGGGGAAGCAATCAGCCCCAGCATTTT
CDR3 protein: CASFSWDRGSNQPQHF

V gene: TRBV28
D gene: TRBD1
clone size: NA
J gene: TRBJ1-2
CDR3 DNA: TGTGCCAGCACCATGACAGGGGGCATTGGCTACACCTTC
CDR3 protein: CASTMTGGIGYTF

V gene: TRBV29-1
D gene: TRBD2
clone size: NA
J gene: TRBJ2-7
CDR3 DNA: TGCAGCGTTGTAAGAACCCGGGGGGGCGAGCAGTACTTC
CDR3 protein: CSVVRTRGGEQYF

V gene: TRBV5-8
D gene: NA
clone size: NA
J gene: TRBJ2-1
CDR3 DNA: TGTGCCAGCAGCTTGGGGGGGGTCCACCTCTACAATGAGCAGTTCTTC
CDR3 protein: CASSLGGVHLYNEQFF

V gene: TRBV19
D gene: TRBD2
clone size: NA
J gene: TRBJ2-7
CDR3 DNA: TGTGCCAGTAGTATAGCTCCTAGCGGGAGTTCCCTTACCTACGAGCAGTACTTC
CDR3 protein: CASSIAPSGSSLTYEQYF

V gene: TRBV2
D gene: TRBD2
clone size: NA
J gene: TRBJ2-1
CDR3 DNA: TGTGCCAGCAGTACGGGAGGGCCGGCCGATGAGCAGTTCTTC
CDR3 protein: CASSTGGPADEQFF

V gene: TRBV5-1
D gene: TRBD1
clone size: NA
J gene: TRBJ2-1
CDR3 DNA: TGCGCCAGCAGCTCGGACCTGGGACAGGGTAGTTATGTTGGCAATGAGCAGTTCTTC
CDR3 protein: CASSSDLGQGSYVGNEQFF

V gene: TRBV7-9
D gene: NA
clone size: NA
J gene: TRBJ2-7
CDR3 DNA: TGTGCCAGCAGCTTACCTCCAGCACACGAGCAGTACTTC
CDR3 protein: CASSLPPAHEQYF

V gene: TRBV4-1
D gene: NA
clone size: NA
J gene: TRBJ2-3
CDR3 DNA: TGCGCCAGCAGCCACTCACGGGCGGCTAGCACAGATACGCAGTATTTT
CDR3 protein: CASSHSRAASTDTQYF

V gene: TRBV6-1
D gene: NA
clone size: NA
J gene: TRBJ2-5
CDR3 DNA: TGTGCCAGCAGGTCGGTAGGGGGGCCCCAAGAGACCCAGTACTTC
CDR3 protein: CASRSVGGPQETQYF

V gene: TRBV5-5
D gene: NA
clone size: NA
J gene: TRBJ1-5
CDR3 DNA: TGTGCCAGCAGCTTGGGTACCCTCAATCAGCCCCAGCATTTT
CDR3 protein: CASSLGTLNQPQHF

V gene: TRBV18
D gene: NA
clone size: NA
J gene: TRBJ1-1
CDR3 DNA: TGTGCCAGCTCCGCCGGTGGCGGAGTGAACACTGAAGCTTTCTTT
CDR3 protein: CASSAGGGVNTEAFF

V gene: TRBV2
D gene: NA
clone size: NA
J gene: TRBJ1-2
CDR3 DNA: TGTGCCAGCAGTGAAGGGTTGAGAAACTATGGCTACACCTTC
CDR3 protein: CASSEGLRNYGYTF

V gene: TRBV30
D gene: TRBD1
clone size: NA
J gene: TRBJ1-2
CDR3 DNA: TGTGCCTGGAGTGAGGGACAGGGAGTCGGCTACACCTTC
CDR3 protein: CAWSEGQGVGYTF

V gene: TRBV9
D gene: NA
clone size: NA
J gene: TRBJ2-5
CDR3 DNA: TGTGCCAGCAGCGTATCCCCCTTTCAGGGGCGAGAGACCCAGTACTTC
CDR3 protein: CASSVSPFQGRETQYF

V gene: TRBV2
D gene: TRBD2
clone size: few
J gene: TRBJ2-7
CDR3 DNA: TGTGCCAGCAGTCTCCTTAGCGGGCCGAGACCCTACGAGCAGTACTTC
CDR3 protein: CASSLLSGPRPYEQYF

V gene: TRBV5-1
D gene: NA
clone size: NA
J gene: TRBJ2-1
CDR3 DNA: TGCGCCAGCAGCCCGCCTCGGGACATGGTCAATGAGCAGTTCTTC
CDR3 protein: CASSPPRDMVNEQFF